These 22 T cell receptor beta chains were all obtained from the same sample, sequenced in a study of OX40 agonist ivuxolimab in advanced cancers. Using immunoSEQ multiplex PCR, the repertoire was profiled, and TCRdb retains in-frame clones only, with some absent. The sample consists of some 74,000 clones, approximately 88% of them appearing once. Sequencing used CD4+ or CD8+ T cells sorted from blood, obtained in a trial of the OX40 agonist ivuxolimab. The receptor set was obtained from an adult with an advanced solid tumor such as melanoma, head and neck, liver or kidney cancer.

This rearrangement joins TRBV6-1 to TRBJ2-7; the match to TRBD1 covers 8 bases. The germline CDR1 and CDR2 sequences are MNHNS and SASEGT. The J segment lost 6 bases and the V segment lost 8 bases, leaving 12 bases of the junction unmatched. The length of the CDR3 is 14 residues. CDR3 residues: CASRQGPALGEQYF. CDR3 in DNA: TGTGCCAGCCGACAGGGGCCGGCCTTGGGCGAGCAGTACTTC.

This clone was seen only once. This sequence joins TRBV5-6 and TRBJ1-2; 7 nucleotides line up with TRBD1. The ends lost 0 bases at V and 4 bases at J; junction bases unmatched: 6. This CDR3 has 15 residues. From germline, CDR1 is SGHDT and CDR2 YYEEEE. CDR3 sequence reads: CASSLGNRGFYGYTF. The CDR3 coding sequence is TGTGCCAGCAGCTTGGGGAACAGGGGTTTCTATGGCTACACCTTC.

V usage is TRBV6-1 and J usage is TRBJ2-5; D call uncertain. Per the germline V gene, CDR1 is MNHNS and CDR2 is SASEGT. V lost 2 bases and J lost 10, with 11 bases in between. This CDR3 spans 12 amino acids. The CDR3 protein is CASSETVTDQYF. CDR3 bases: TGTGCCAGCAGTGAAACCGTCACGGACCAGTACTTC.

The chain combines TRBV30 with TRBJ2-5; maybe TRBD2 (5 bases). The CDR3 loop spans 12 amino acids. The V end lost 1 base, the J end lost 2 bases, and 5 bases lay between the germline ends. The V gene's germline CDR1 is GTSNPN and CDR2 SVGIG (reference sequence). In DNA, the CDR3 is TGTGCCTGGAGTGCGGGGCAAGAGACCCAGTACTTC. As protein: CAWSAGQETQYF.

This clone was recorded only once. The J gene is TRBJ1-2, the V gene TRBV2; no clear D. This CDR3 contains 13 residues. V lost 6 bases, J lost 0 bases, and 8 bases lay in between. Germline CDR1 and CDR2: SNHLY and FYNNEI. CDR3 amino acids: CASRPDTNYGYTF. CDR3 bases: TGTGCCAGCAGGCCGGATACTAACTATGGCTACACCTTC.

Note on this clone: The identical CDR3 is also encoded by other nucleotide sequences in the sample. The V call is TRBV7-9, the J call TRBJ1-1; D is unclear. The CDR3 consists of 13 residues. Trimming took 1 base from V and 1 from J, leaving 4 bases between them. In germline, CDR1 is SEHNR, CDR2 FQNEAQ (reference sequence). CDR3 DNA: TGTGCCAGCAGCTTAGTTGCGAACACTGAAGCTTTCTTT. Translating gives CASSLVANTEAFF.

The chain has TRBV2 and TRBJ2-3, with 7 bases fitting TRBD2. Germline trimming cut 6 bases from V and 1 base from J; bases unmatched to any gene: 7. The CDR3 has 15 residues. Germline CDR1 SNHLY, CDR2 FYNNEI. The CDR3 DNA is TGTGCCAGCAGGGCTAGCGGACTAGGCACAGATACGCAGTATTTT. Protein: CASRASGLGTDTQYF.

The CDR3 nucleotides read TGTGCCAGCAGCCCTGGGCGCTCCTACGAGCAGTACTTC. This translates into CASSPGRSYEQYF. This chain uses TRBV6-5 with TRBJ2-7, with D unresolved. Germline lookup yields CDR1 MNHEY and CDR2 SVGAGI. V was pared by 6 bases and J by 0 bases, with 9 bases between. CDR3 length: 13 residues.

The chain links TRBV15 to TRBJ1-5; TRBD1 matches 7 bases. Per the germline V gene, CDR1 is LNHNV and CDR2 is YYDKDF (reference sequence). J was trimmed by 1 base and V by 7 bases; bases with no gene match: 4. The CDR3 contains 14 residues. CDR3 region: CATNNRGSNQPQHF. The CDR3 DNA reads TGTGCCACCAACAACAGGGGAAGCAATCAGCCCCAGCATTTT.

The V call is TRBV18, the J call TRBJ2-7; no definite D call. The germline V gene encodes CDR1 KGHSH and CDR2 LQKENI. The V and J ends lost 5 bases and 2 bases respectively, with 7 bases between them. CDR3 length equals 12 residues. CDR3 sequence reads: CASSTATYEQYF. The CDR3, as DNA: TGTGCCAGCTCAACAGCCACCTACGAGCAGTACTTC.

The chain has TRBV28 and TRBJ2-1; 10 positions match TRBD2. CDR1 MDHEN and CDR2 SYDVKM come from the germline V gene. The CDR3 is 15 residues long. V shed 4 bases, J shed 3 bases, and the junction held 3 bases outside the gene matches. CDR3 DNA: TGTGCCAGCAGTTCCCCTAGCGGGAGCTACAATGAGCAGTTCTTC. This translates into CASSSPSGSYNEQFF.

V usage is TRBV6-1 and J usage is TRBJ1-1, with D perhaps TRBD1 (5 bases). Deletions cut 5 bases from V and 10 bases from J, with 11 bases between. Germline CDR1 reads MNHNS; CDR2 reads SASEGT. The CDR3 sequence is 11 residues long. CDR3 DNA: TGTGCCAGCAGTTACGAGGGGCGAGCTTTCTTT. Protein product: CASSYEGRAFF.

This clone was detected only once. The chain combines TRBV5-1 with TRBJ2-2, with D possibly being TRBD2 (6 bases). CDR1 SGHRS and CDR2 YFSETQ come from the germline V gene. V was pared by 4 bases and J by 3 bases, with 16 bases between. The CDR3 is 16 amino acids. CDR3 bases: TGCGCCAGCAGCCCCCGCGCGGGCGGGGACACCGGGGAGCTGTTTTTT. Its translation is CASSPRAGGDTGELFF. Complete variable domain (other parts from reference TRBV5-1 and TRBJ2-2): KAGVTQTPRYLIKTRGQQVTLSCSPISGHRSVSWYQQTPGQGLQFLFEYFSETQRNKGNFPGRFSGRQFSNSRSEMNVSTLELGDSALYLCASSPRAGGDTGELFFGEGSRLTVL.

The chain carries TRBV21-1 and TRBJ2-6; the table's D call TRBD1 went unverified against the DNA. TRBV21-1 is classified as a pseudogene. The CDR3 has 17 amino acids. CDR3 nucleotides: TGTGCCAGCAGCGAACCGGGACACCTCTCTGGGGCCAACGTCCTGACTTTC. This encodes CASSEPGHLSGANVLTF.

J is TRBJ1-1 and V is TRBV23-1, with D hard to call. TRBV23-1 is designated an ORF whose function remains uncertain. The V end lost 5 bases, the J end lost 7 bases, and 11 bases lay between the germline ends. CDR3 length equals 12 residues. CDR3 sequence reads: CASSYPTGEAFF. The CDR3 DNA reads TGCGCCAGCAGTTACCCGACGGGTGAAGCTTTCTTT.

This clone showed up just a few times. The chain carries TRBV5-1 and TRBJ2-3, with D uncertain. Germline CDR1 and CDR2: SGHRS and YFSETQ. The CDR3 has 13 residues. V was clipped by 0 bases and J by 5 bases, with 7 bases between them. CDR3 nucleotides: TGCGCCAGCAGCTTGGTAAGCCGAGATACGCAGTATTTT. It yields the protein CASSLVSRDTQYF.

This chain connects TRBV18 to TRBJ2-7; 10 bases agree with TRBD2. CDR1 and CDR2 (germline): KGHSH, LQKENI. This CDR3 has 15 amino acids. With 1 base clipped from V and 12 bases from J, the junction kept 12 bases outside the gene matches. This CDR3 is CASSPLQEREGLRYF. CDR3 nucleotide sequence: TGTGCCAGCTCACCACTTCAGGAGCGGGAGGGTCTCAGGTACTTC.

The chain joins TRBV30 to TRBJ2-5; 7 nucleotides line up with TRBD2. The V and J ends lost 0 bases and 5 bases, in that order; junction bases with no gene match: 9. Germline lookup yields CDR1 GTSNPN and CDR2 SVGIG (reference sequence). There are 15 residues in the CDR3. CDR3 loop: CAWSVWGRGDETQYF. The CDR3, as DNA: TGTGCCTGGAGTGTCTGGGGGAGGGGAGACGAGACCCAGTACTTC.

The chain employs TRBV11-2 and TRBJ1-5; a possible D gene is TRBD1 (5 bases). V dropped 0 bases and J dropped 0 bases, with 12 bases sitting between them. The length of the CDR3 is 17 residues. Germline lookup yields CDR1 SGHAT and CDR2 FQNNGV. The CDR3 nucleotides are TGTGCCAGCAGCTTAGATATCCAGGGTTATAGCAATCAGCCCCAGCATTTT. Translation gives CASSLDIQGYSNQPQHF.

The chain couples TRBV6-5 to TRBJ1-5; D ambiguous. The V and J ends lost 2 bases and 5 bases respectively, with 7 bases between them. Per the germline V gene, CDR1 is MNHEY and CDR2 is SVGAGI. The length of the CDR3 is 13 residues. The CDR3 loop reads CASSYKRDQPQHF. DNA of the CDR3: TGTGCCAGCAGTTACAAGAGGGATCAGCCCCAGCATTTT.

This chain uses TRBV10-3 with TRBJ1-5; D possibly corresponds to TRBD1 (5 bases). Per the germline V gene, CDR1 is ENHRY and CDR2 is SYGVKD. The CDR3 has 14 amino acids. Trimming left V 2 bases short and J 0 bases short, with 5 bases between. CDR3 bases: TGTGCCATCAGTGAGCAGGGTAGCAATCAGCCCCAGCATTTT. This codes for CAISEQGSNQPQHF.

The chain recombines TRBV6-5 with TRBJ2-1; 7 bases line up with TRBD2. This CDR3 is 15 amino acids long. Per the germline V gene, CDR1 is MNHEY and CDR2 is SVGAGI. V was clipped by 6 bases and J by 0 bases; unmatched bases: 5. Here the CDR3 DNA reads TGTGCCAGCAGGTTAGCGGGCAGCTCCTACAATGAGCAGTTCTTC. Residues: CASRLAGSSYNEQFF.